A selection of T cell receptor beta chains follows, all from one sample in a study of CD8 T cells in Susac syndrome. Each CDR3 protein is one row after TCRdb ran MiXCR on the immunoSEQ multiplex PCR reads. The table lists about 120,000 distinct CDR3 sequences, around 96% of them singletons, with around 0.2% in the top ten. Sample: CD8+ T cells from PBMCs. The receptors come from a human donor with Susac syndrome. Both conserved end residues are part of each CDR3. The D gene is left open where the match is weak. Part of the rows lack a size; the others show once, few, many or a class for expanded clones.

d_gene	v_gene	abundance	j_gene	CDR3nt	CDR3aa
.	TRBV5-6	.	TRBJ1-5	TGTGCCAGCAGCAAAAATACGGATCAGCCCCAGCATTTT	CASSKNTDQPQHF
.	TRBV11-1	.	TRBJ2-2	TGTGCCAGCAGCTTGACCGGCACCGGGGAGCTGTTTTTT	CASSLTGTGELFF
TRBD1	TRBV2	.	TRBJ1-5	TGTGCCAGCAGTGCGGGGACAGGGGGCGGTTCTGGCAATCAGCCCCAGCATTTT	CASSAGTGGGSGNQPQHF
.	TRBV7-9	.	TRBJ2-7	TGTGCCAGCAGCCCTCAAGGGGGGGGGACCTACGAGCAGTACTTC	CASSPQGGGTYEQYF
TRBD1	TRBV7-9	few	TRBJ2-7	TGTGCCAGCAGCCCCCTGGGACAGGAAGACTACGAGCAGTACTTC	CASSPLGQEDYEQYF
.	TRBV11-2	.	TRBJ1-1	TGTGCCAGCAGCTTAGGCGAGGGGCGAGGCACTGAAGCTTTCTTT	CASSLGEGRGTEAFF
.	TRBV10-2	once	TRBJ2-3	TGCGCCAGCATTCCAAGCGCAGGGCCAGATACGCAGTATTTT	CASIPSAGPDTQYF
.	TRBV27	.	TRBJ2-7	TGTGCCACCAGTTTGGGCCCCTCATCTAGCTATTCCTACGAGCAGTACTTC	CATSLGPSSSYSYEQYF
.	TRBV12-3/TRBV12-4	.	TRBJ1-1	TGTGCCACCTTGGGTGGGCCGTCGATGAACACTGAAGCTTTCTTT	CATLGGPSMNTEAFF
TRBD1	TRBV3-1	.	TRBJ1-1	TGTGCCAGCAGAATAGAACAGGGGGCGGCCACTGAAGCTTTCTTT	CASRIEQGAATEAFF
.	TRBV7-8	.	TRBJ2-7	TGTGCCAGCAGCTCATATCGGGGGGCTTACTTC	CASSSYRGAYF
TRBD2	TRBV20-1	once	TRBJ2-5	TGCAGTGCTAGAGTCCTTGGGGAGGGAGGGCCTCAAGAGACCCAGTACTTC	CSARVLGEGGPQETQYF
.	TRBV30	.	TRBJ2-7	TGTGCAATGAGAAGGGCCTACGAGCAGTACTTC	CAMRRAYEQYF
.	TRBV15	.	TRBJ2-7	TGTGCCACCAGCAGAGATGACGGGGGAGTCTACGAGCAGTACTTC	CATSRDDGGVYEQYF
.	TRBV19	few	TRBJ2-1	TGTGCCAGTAGTATAGAAGGCACAGGGTTCGATGAGCAGTTCTTC	CASSIEGTGFDEQFF
.	TRBV29-1	.	TRBJ1-2	TGCAGCGGTTCCGACAGCGGAGCGGGCTACACCTTC	CSGSDSGAGYTF
TRBD2	TRBV20-1	.	TRBJ2-1	TGCAGTGCTACAGGCCTAGCGGGATACAATGAGCAGTTCTTC	CSATGLAGYNEQFF
TRBD1	TRBV15	.	TRBJ1-5	TGTGCCACCAGCAGAGATCTCGGGCAGGGGGGGTATAGCAATCAGCCCCAGCATTTT	CATSRDLGQGGYSNQPQHF
.	TRBV4-1	.	TRBJ2-6	TGCGCCAGCAGCCAAGAAACAGGGCTCCCTGGGGCCAACGTCCTGACTTTC	CASSQETGLPGANVLTF
TRBD2	TRBV13	.	TRBJ2-3	TGTGCCAGCAGCTTAGGAGGTAGCGGGGCAGATACGCAGTATTTT	CASSLGGSGADTQYF
.	TRBV25-1	.	TRBJ1-5	TGTGCCAGCAGTGAGGGGGACCATGAGGGGAGTCAGCCCCAGCATTTT	CASSEGDHEGSQPQHF
.	TRBV9	.	TRBJ1-1	TGTGCCAGCAGCGCTGCCGGGACTGAAGCTTTCTTT	CASSAAGTEAFF
.	TRBV7-9	.	TRBJ2-7	TGTGCCAGCAGCTCGACCTGGACACAAAACTACGAGCAGTACTTC	CASSSTWTQNYEQYF
.	TRBV12-3/TRBV12-4	.	TRBJ2-3	TGTGCCAGCAGTTTAGCAACCAGGGCAGATACGCAGTATTTT	CASSLATRADTQYF
TRBD2	TRBV4-3	.	TRBJ2-3	TGCGCCAGCAGCCAAGGCCCCGGGCGGGGGGGAGATACGCAGTATTTT	CASSQGPGRGGDTQYF
.	TRBV6-5	.	TRBJ2-7	TGTGCCAGCAGTTCCTCCGCAGGGACCTACGAGCAGTACTTC	CASSSSAGTYEQYF
TRBD1	TRBV20-1	.	TRBJ2-1	TGCAGTGGCCTGGACAGGGTAAATGAGCAGTTCTTC	CSGLDRVNEQFF
.	TRBV18	.	TRBJ1-2	TGTGCCAGCTCACCACCGACCAACGGGGTCTATGGCTACACCTTC	CASSPPTNGVYGYTF
.	TRBV19	few	TRBJ2-3	TGTGCCAGTAGTTTACGGGGCAGCACAGATACGCAGTATTTT	CASSLRGSTDTQYF
.	TRBV5-1	.	TRBJ2-3	TGCGCCAGCAGCTCGAACGCCCGACAGTCCGATACGCAGTATTTT	CASSSNARQSDTQYF
TRBD1	TRBV7-8	.	TRBJ2-7	TGTGCCAGCAGCGCTGGCCGGGACAGGGCTTTTAACGAGCAGTACTTC	CASSAGRDRAFNEQYF
.	TRBV29-1	.	TRBJ1-3	TGCAGCGTAACCGATTGGGGAAACACCATATATTTT	CSVTDWGNTIYF
TRBD1	TRBV29-1	.	TRBJ2-2	TGCAGCGTCTCCACAGACAGGGGAAACGCCGCGAACACCGGGGAGCTGTTTTTT	CSVSTDRGNAANTGELFF
.	TRBV4-2	.	TRBJ2-1	TGTGCCAGCAGCCCGGAGGGTAGCTCCTACAATGAGCAGTTCTTC	CASSPEGSSYNEQFF
TRBD2	TRBV27	.	TRBJ2-1	TGTGCCAGCGGCCCGCGGGGGAACTCCTACAATGAGCAGTTCTTC	CASGPRGNSYNEQFF
.	TRBV6-4	.	TRBJ1-5	TGTGCCAGCAGTGACATTCCAGGGAATCAGCCCCAGCATTTT	CASSDIPGNQPQHF
.	TRBV6-5	.	TRBJ2-3	TGTGCCAGCAGTTACTCGGAGGGAGATACGCAGTATTTT	CASSYSEGDTQYF
.	TRBV2	few	TRBJ1-1	TGTGCCAGCAATGAGAACACTGAAGCTTTCTTT	CASNENTEAFF
.	TRBV19	.	TRBJ2-3	TGTGCCAGTAGTATTCAGATAGGAGATACGCAGTATTTT	CASSIQIGDTQYF
.	TRBV6-1	few	TRBJ1-6	TGTGCCAGCAGTGAAGACATGAATTCACCCCTCCACTTT	CASSEDMNSPLHF
TRBD2	TRBV20-1	.	TRBJ2-5	TGCAGTGCTAGAGATTCTAGCGGGGGGTGGGCCCAAGAGACCCAGTACTTC	CSARDSSGGWAQETQYF
.	TRBV12-3/TRBV12-4	.	TRBJ2-2	TGTGCCAGCAGTTTCGGATCTTTCGGGGAGCTGTTTTTT	CASSFGSFGELFF
.	TRBV20-1	.	TRBJ2-7	TGCAGTGCTACCTCGGGACACCTACTCTCCTACGAGCAGTACTTC	CSATSGHLLSYEQYF
TRBD1	TRBV30	once	TRBJ2-7	TGTGCCTGGAGTAATCTACAGGGGGCTGGCGAGCAGTACTTC	CAWSNLQGAGEQYF
TRBD2	TRBV27	once	TRBJ2-1	TGTGCCAGCGGTGGCCCCTTGGCTAGCGGGAGGGTCACCTACAATGAGCAGTTCTTC	CASGGPLASGRVTYNEQFF